The rows below give T cell receptor beta chains drawn from one sample of a study of blood T cell repertoires in COVID-19. Repertoires were generated with immunoSEQ multiplex PCR, while TCRdb's copy carries only in-frame clones and drops some. The sample includes 220,000 or so clones, 84% seen only once; the top ten take about 2.1%. Sequenced material: peripheral blood. These receptors came from a woman aged 55-70 years with acute or convalescent COVID-19. Each CDR3 is given with its conserved first and last residue. Fields, in order: CDR3 length, clone size, J gene, V gene, D gene, CDR3 protein, CDR3 DNA. A D gene is named only where the DNA matches it firmly. Size values are once, few and many counts, or a class for expanded clones, and some rows have none.

16,NA,TRBJ2-1,TRBV7-9,TRBD1,CASSLTPGQLYNEQFF,TGTGCCAGCAGCTTAACCCCGGGACAGCTATACAATGAGCAGTTCTTC
14,NA,TRBJ2-2,TRBV19,NA,CASTMTGYTGELFF,TGTGCCAGTACCATGACAGGCTACACCGGGGAGCTGTTTTTT
16,once,TRBJ1-6,TRBV7-2,TRBD1,CASSSLVGQGNSPLHF,TGTGCCAGCAGCTCACTTGTGGGACAGGGGAATTCACCCCTCCACTTT
13,NA,TRBJ1-4,TRBV4-2,NA,CASSQDRRDKLFF,TGTGCCAGCAGCCAAGATCGCAGGGATAAACTGTTTTTT
16,NA,TRBJ1-1,TRBV19,TRBD1,CASSSRGQQMNTEAFF,TGTGCCAGTAGTTCTAGGGGACAGCAGATGAACACTGAAGCTTTCTTT
11,once,TRBJ1-1,TRBV6-5,TRBD1,CASHRGGRAFF,TGTGCCAGTCACAGGGGGGGTCGAGCTTTCTTT
13,NA,TRBJ2-5,TRBV4-1,NA,CASSQRGSETQYF,TGCGCCAGCAGCCAACGGGGGTCAGAGACCCAGTACTTC
16,NA,TRBJ2-2,TRBV19,TRBD2,CASSKPGGANTGELFF,TGTGCCAGTAGTAAACCGGGGGGGGCGAACACCGGGGAGCTGTTTTTT
13,NA,TRBJ2-6,TRBV29-1,NA,CSVGAAGANVLTF,TGCAGCGTTGGGGCTGCTGGGGCCAACGTCCTGACTTTC
13,once,TRBJ2-3,TRBV5-6,NA,CASSLRFADTQYF,TGTGCCAGCAGCTTGCGATTCGCGGATACGCAGTATTTT
13,NA,TRBJ2-1,TRBV5-6,NA,CASSADYINEQFF,TGTGCCAGCAGCGCGGACTATATCAATGAGCAGTTCTTC
13,NA,TRBJ2-7,TRBV27,NA,CASSSSTDYEQYF,TGTGCCAGCAGTTCCTCGACAGACTACGAGCAGTACTTC
13,NA,TRBJ1-1,TRBV2,NA,CASSEITGTEAFF,TGTGCCAGCAGTGAAATAACAGGCACTGAAGCTTTCTTT
16,NA,TRBJ1-3,TRBV9,NA,CASSVDGRGSGNTIYF,TGTGCCAGCAGCGTAGACGGCAGGGGAAGCGGAAACACCATATATTTT
16,NA,TRBJ2-5,TRBV7-3,TRBD1,CASSFNRGRRQETQYF,TGTGCCAGCAGCTTCAACAGGGGAAGGCGTCAAGAGACCCAGTACTTC
15,NA,TRBJ2-1,TRBV7-2,TRBD2,CASTPLAGVWNEQFF,TGTGCCAGCACTCCACTAGCGGGGGTATGGAATGAGCAGTTCTTC
18,NA,TRBJ2-3,TRBV10-3,TRBD2,CAISDLDWRGGSTDTQYF,TGTGCCATCAGTGACCTAGACTGGCGGGGGGGATCCACAGATACGCAGTATTTT
13,NA,TRBJ1-1,TRBV10-3,NA,CAIKAPADTEAFF,TGTGCCATCAAAGCCCCTGCGGACACTGAAGCTTTCTTT
17,few,TRBJ1-2,TRBV4-1,NA,CASSLRPTEGGRSGYTF,TGCGCCAGCAGCCTACGGCCGACGGAGGGTGGGCGCAGTGGCTACACCTTC
15,NA,TRBJ1-5,TRBV6-5,NA,CASSSDRSSNQPQHF,TGTGCCAGCAGTAGCGACAGAAGTAGCAATCAGCCCCAGCATTTT
15,NA,TRBJ1-3,TRBV6-1,TRBD1,CASSEYRGLGNTIYF,TGTGCCAGCAGTGAATACAGGGGGCTTGGAAACACCATATATTTT
13,NA,TRBJ1-1,TRBV30,NA,CAWSVWGDTEAFF,TGTGCCTGGAGTGTATGGGGGGACACTGAAGCTTTCTTT
14,NA,TRBJ1-2,TRBV6-5,NA,CASIIPRTPYGYTF,TGTGCCAGCATTATCCCCCGGACTCCCTATGGCTACACCTTC
16,NA,TRBJ2-3,TRBV5-6,TRBD2,CASSLGLAGKIDTQYF,TGTGCCAGCAGCTTGGGTCTAGCGGGGAAGATAGATACGCAGTATTTT
15,NA,TRBJ2-2,TRBV5-5,NA,CASGPRQGNTGELFF,TGTGCCAGCGGCCCAAGGCAGGGAAACACCGGGGAGCTGTTTTTT
19,NA,TRBJ1-2,TRBV28,NA,CASSLSTLGQGGKNYGYTF,TGTGCCAGCAGTTTATCGACCCTGGGGCAGGGCGGCAAAAACTATGGCTACACCTTC
17,NA,TRBJ2-4,TRBV4-2,TRBD1,CASSQDPRDRGGNIQYF,TGTGCCAGCAGCCAAGATCCCCGGGACAGGGGAGGGAACATTCAGTACTTC
14,NA,TRBJ2-7,TRBV6-5,NA,CASSNPARGREQYF,TGTGCCAGCAGTAACCCGGCGCGGGGTCGGGAGCAGTACTTC
14,NA,TRBJ1-2,TRBV6-5,NA,CASSYRDTLYGYTF,TGTGCCAGCAGTTACCGGGACACCTTATATGGCTACACCTTC
15,NA,TRBJ1-2,TRBV7-9,NA,CASSLDAGGRRGYTF,TGTGCCAGCAGCCTAGATGCGGGGGGGCGTCGAGGCTACACCTTC
14,once,TRBJ2-7,TRBV5-6,NA,CASSHGDFGSEQYF,TGTGCCAGCAGCCACGGGGACTTTGGTTCCGAGCAGTACTTC
15,NA,TRBJ2-5,TRBV2,NA,CASSSEGGGGETQYF,TGTGCCAGCAGCTCTGAAGGGGGGGGCGGTGAGACCCAGTACTTC
13,NA,TRBJ1-1,TRBV29-1,NA,CSGSRGGGTEAFF,TGCAGCGGCTCTCGGGGGGGAGGCACTGAAGCTTTCTTT
17,NA,TRBJ2-5,TRBV15,TRBD1,CATSRDRGTLLQETQYF,TGTGCCACCAGCAGAGACAGGGGGACCCTGCTCCAAGAGACCCAGTACTTC
13,NA,TRBJ2-7,TRBV5-1,NA,CASSLVADYEQYF,TGCGCCAGCAGCTTGGTAGCGGACTACGAGCAGTACTTC
15,NA,TRBJ1-2,TRBV5-4,NA,CASSLAGIANYGYTF,TGTGCCAGCAGCTTGGCAGGAATAGCTAACTATGGCTACACCTTC
14,few,TRBJ1-2,TRBV5-1,TRBD1,CASSIRTGEGGYTF,TGCGCCAGCAGCATACGGACAGGGGAGGGTGGCTACACCTTC
16,NA,TRBJ1-3,TRBV2,TRBD1,CASSAHRGRSGNTIYF,TGTGCCAGCAGTGCCCACAGGGGGCGGTCTGGAAACACCATATATTTT
15,few,TRBJ2-1,TRBV27,TRBD1,CASSFAGTGSHEQFF,TGTGCCAGCAGTTTCGCCGGGACAGGGTCCCATGAGCAGTTCTTC
14,NA,TRBJ2-5,TRBV7-3,TRBD2,CASSRTSGQETQYF,TGTGCCAGCAGCCGGACTAGCGGGCAAGAGACCCAGTACTTC
15,NA,TRBJ2-3,TRBV19,NA,CASSLQGYGTDTQYF,TGTGCCAGTAGTCTCCAGGGGTATGGCACAGATACGCAGTATTTT
12,few,TRBJ1-1,TRBV19,NA,CASNNLNTEAFF,TGTGCCAGTAACAACCTTAACACTGAAGCTTTCTTT
13,NA,TRBJ2-1,TRBV19,TRBD2,CASSITREGEQFF,TGTGCCAGTAGTATCACCAGGGAGGGTGAGCAGTTCTTC
17,NA,TRBJ1-2,TRBV4-1,NA,CASSAAVRTRIGYGYTF,TGCGCCAGCAGCGCTGCGGTACGGACAAGGATTGGCTATGGCTACACCTTC
16,NA,TRBJ1-1,TRBV5-1,TRBD1,CASRYRTGGMNTEAFF,TGCGCCAGCAGATATAGGACAGGGGGTATGAACACTGAAGCTTTCTTT
15,NA,TRBJ2-1,TRBV19,TRBD1,CASSIGRQGRNEQFF,TGTGCCAGTAGTATAGGACGACAGGGGAGAAATGAGCAGTTCTTC
15,NA,TRBJ2-1,TRBV7-8,NA,CASSLGGGLHNEQFF,TGTGCCAGCAGCTTAGGGGGGGGGCTACACAATGAGCAGTTCTTC
19,NA,TRBJ2-5,TRBV30,TRBD2,CAYTPGTSGGPLYQETQYF,TGTGCCTATACACCCGGGACTAGCGGGGGGCCGCTATACCAAGAGACCCAGTACTTC
12,NA,TRBJ1-4,TRBV6-5,NA,CASRRGNEKLFF,TGTGCCAGCAGAAGGGGTAATGAAAAACTGTTTTTT
15,NA,TRBJ1-3,TRBV7-8,NA,CASSLVADSGNTIYF,TGTGCCAGCAGCTTAGTAGCGGATTCTGGAAACACCATATATTTT
12,few,TRBJ2-5,TRBV6-6,NA,CASRGLVETQYF,TGTGCCAGCAGGGGGCTAGTGGAGACCCAGTACTTC
18,NA,TRBJ2-5,TRBV18,TRBD1,CASSYRTGALGKEETQYF,TGTGCCAGCTCATACCGGACAGGGGCGCTCGGGAAGGAGGAGACCCAGTACTTC
17,few,TRBJ2-1,TRBV4-1,TRBD2,CASSQELAGVFYNEQFF,TGCGCCAGCAGCCAAGAACTAGCGGGGGTCTTCTACAATGAGCAGTTCTTC
13,NA,TRBJ2-7,TRBV7-3,NA,CASSPAGSYEQYF,TGTGCCAGCAGCCCGGCAGGGTCCTACGAGCAGTACTTC
13,NA,TRBJ2-7,TRBV11-1,TRBD1,CASSLRTGYEQYF,TGTGCCAGCAGCCTAAGGACAGGCTACGAGCAGTACTTC